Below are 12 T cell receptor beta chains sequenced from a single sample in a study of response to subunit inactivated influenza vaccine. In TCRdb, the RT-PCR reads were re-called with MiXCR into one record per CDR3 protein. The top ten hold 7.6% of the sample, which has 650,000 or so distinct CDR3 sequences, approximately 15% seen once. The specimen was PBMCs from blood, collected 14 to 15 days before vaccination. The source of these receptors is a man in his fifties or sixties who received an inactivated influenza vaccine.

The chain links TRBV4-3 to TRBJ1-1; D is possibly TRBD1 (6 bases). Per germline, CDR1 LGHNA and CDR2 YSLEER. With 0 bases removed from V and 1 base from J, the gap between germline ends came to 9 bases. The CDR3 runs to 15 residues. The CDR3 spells CASSQDGQRNTEAFF. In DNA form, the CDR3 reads TGCGCCAGCAGCCAAGATGGACAGAGGAACACTGAAGCTTTCTTT.

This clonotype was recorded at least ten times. CDR3 DNA sequence: TGTGCCAGCAGCGTAATCGGGGGGCATTACACCGGGGAGCTGTTTTTT. This translates into CASSVIGGHYTGELFF. This chain connects TRBV27 to TRBJ2-2; tentatively, D is TRBD2 (7 bases). Deletions cut 6 bases from V and 3 bases from J, with 17 bases between. The CDR3 has 16 residues. Germline V gene sequence: CDR1 MNHEY, CDR2 SMNVEV (reference sequence).

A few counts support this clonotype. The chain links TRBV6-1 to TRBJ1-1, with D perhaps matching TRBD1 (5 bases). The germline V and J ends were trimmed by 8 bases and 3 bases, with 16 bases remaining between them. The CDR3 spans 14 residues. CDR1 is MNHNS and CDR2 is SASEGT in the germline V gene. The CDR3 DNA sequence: TGTGCCAGCTTTATGTCGACAGCTCACACTGAAGCTTTCTTT. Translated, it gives CASFMSTAHTEAFF.

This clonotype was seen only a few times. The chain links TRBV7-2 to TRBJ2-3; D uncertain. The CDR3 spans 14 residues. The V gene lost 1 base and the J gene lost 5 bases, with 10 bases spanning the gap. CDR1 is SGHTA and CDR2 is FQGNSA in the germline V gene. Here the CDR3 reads CASSLGGRLDTQYF. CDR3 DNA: TGTGCCAGCAGCTTAGGAGGCCGGCTAGATACGCAGTATTTT.

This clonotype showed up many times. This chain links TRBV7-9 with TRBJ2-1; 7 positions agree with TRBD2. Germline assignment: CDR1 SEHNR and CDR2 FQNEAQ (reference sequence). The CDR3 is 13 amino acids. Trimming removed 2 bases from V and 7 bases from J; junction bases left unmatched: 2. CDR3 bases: TGTGCCAGCAGCTTAAGGCGGGGGAATGAGCAGTTCTTC. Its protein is CASSLRRGNEQFF.

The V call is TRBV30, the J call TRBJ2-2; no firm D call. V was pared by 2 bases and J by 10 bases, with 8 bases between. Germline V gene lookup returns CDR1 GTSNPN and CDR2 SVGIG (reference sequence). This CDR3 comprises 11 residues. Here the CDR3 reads CAWSSGSELFF. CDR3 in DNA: TGTGCCTGGAGTAGTGGCTCGGAGCTGTTTTTT.

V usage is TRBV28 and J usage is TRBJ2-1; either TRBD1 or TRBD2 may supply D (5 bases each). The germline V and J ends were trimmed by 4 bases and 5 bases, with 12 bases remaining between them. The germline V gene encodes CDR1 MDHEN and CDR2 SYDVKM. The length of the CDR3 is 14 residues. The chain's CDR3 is CASSSPGPDNEQFF. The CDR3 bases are TGTGCCAGCAGTTCGCCGGGACCCGACAATGAGCAGTTCTTC.

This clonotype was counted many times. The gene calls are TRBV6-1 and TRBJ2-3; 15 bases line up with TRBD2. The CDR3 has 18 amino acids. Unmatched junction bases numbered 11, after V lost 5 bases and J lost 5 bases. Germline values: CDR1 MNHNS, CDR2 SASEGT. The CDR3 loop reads CASSQNGLAGGPEDTQYF. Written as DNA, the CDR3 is TGTGCCAGCAGTCAGAATGGACTAGCGGGAGGGCCTGAAGATACGCAGTATTTT.

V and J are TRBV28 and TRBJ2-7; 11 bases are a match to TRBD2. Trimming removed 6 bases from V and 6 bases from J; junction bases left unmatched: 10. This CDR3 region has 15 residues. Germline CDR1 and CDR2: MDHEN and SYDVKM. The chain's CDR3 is CASRPTSGGYGEQYF. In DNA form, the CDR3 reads TGTGCCAGCAGACCCACTAGCGGGGGTTACGGCGAGCAGTACTTC. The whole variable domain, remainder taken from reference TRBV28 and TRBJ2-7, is DVKVTQSSRYLVKRTGEKVFLECVQDMDHENMFWYRQDPGLGLRLIYFSYDVKMKEKGDIPEGYSVSREKKERFSLILESASTNQTSMYLCASRPTSGGYGEQYFGPGTRLTVT.

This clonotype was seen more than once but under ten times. CDR3 protein: CSARDPSFTQYF. The CDR3, as DNA: TGCAGTGCTAGAGATCCGAGCTTTACGCAGTATTTT. The rearrangement links TRBV20-1 to TRBJ2-3; D gene unclear. V lost 0 bases, J lost 8 bases, and 9 bases lay in between. This CDR3 has 12 amino acids. CDR1 is DFQATT and CDR2 is SNEGSKA in the germline V gene (reference sequence).

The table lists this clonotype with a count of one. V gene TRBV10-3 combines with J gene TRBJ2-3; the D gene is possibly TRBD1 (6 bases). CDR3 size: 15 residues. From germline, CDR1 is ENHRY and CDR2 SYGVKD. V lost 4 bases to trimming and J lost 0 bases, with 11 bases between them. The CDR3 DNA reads TGTGCCATCAGTGGTACAGGGCCTAGCACAGATACGCAGTATTTT. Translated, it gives CAISGTGPSTDTQYF.

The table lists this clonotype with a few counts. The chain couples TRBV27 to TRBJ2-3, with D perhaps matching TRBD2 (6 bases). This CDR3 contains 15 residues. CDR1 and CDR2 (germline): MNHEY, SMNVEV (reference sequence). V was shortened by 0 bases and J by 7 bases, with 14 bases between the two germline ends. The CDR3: CASSLSLATYYTQYF. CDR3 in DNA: TGTGCCAGCAGTTTATCTCTAGCGACATATTATACGCAGTATTTT.